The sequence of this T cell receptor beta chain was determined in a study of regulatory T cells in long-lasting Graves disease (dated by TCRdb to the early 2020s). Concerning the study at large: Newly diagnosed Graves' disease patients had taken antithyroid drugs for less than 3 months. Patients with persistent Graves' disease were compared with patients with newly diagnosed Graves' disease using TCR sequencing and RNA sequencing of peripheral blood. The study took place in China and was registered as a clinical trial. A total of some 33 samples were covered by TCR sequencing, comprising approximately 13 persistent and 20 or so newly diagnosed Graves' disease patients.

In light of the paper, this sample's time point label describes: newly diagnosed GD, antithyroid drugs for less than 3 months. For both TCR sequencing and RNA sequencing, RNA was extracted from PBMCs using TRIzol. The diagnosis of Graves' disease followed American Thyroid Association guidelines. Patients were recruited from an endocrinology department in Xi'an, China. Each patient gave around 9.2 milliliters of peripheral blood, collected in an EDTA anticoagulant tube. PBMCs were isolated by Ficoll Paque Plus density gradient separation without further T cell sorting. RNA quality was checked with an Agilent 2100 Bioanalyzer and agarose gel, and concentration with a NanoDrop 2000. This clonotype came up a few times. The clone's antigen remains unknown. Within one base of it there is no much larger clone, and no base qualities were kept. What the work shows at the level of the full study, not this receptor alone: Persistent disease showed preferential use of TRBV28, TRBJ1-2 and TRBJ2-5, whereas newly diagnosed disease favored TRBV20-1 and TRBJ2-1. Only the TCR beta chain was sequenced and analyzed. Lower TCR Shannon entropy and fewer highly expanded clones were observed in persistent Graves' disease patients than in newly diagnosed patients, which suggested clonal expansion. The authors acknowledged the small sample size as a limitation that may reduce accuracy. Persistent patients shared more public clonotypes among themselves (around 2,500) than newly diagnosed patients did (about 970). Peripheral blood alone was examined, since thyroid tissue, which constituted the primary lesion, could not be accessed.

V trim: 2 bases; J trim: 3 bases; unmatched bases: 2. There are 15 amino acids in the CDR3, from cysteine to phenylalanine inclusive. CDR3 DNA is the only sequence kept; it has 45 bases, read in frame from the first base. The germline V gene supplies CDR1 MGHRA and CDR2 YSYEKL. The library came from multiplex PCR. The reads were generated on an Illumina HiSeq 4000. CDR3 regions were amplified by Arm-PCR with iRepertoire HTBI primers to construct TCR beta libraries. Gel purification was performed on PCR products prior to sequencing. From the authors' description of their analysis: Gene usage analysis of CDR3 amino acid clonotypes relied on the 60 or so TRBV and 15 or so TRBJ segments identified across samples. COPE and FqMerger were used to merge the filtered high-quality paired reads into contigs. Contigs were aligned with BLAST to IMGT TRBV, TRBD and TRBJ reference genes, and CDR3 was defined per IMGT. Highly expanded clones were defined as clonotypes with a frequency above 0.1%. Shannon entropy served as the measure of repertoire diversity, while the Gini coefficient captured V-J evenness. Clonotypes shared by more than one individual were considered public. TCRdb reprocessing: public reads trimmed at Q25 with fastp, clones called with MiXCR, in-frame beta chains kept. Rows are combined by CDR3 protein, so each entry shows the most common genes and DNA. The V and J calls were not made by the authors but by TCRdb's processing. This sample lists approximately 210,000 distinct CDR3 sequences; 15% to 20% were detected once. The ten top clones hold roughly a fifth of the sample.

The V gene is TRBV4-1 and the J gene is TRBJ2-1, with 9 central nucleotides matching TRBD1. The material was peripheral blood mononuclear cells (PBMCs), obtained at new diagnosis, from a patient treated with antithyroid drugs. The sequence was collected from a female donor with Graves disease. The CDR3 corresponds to CASSQTGGDYNEQFF. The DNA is TGCGCCAGCAGCCAAACAGGGGGCGACTACAATGAGCAGTTCTTC.